This T cell receptor (beta chain) is from a study of post-analysis software for immune sequencing data. Study at large: Included among the disease courses, which were recorded for the cohort, were relapsing-remitting, secondary progressive and progressive-relapsing multiple sclerosis.

cDNA libraries for TCR beta contained unique molecular identifiers. It was from about 0.98 to 11 million T cells that 450,000 to 550,000 cDNA molecules came. TCRdb recomputed calls from the PCR reads with MiXCR, one row per CDR3 protein. Among about 200,000 distinct CDR3 sequences listed, 29% were seen once. Whole-study findings and limits: Clustering by F measure revealed strong co-clustering among samples prepared together in one batch. Included in a set of five TRBV segments more frequent in patients than controls were TRBV5-6, TRBV5-1 and TRBV20-1. Controls' normalized Chao1 diversity significantly exceeded that of multiple sclerosis patients.

This CDR3 has 12 amino acids. Trimming shortened V by 6 bases and J by 6 bases, and 10 bases separated the two germline ends. Germline lookup yields CDR1 PRHDT and CDR2 FYEKMQ (reference sequence). This clonotype has only a few counts. Its antigen is not known. This sequence joins TRBV13 and TRBJ2-3, with D possibly matching TRBD2 (5 bases). The receptor comes from a girl aged 2 to 17 with multiple sclerosis. Sequenced material: blood. CDR3 sequence: CASSQTGDTQYF. The DNA of the CDR3 is TGTGCCAGCAGTCAGACGGGGGATACGCAGTATTTT. Supplemented by reference TRBV13 and TRBJ2-3, the full variable domain reads AAGVIQSPRHLIKEKRETATLKCYPIPRHDTVYWYQQGPGQDPQFLISFYEKMQSDKGSIPDRFSAQQFSDYHSELNMSSLELGDSALYFCASSQTGDTQYFGPGTRLTVL.